This T cell receptor (beta chain) was recorded in a study of T cells in tuberculosis. The CDR3 is 16 amino acids. Per the germline V gene, CDR1 is KGHSH and CDR2 is LQKENI. Losses at the gene ends were 3 bases for V and 6 bases for J; bases not matched to a gene: 5. Details on this clone: Antigen: not known.

Generated by immunoSEQ multiplex PCR, the TCRdb table keeps only in-frame clones and is missing some. Of about 43,000 clones in the sample, around 94% are singletons; the top ten hold less than 2%. Whole-study results and caveats: Smaller distances to GMM-specific TCRs suggested their expansion in active tuberculosis.

The receptor was derived from a donor between 10 and 35 years old with latent tuberculosis or without tuberculosis infection. Some clones in this sample may be carry-over from other donors' samples. V and J are TRBV18 and TRBJ2-3; 14 bases line up with TRBD2. Sequenced: PBMCs. The CDR3 reads CASSPQGLAGEDTQYF. The CDR3 DNA is TGTGCCAGCTCACCCCAGGGACTAGCGGGAGAGGATACGCAGTATTTT.